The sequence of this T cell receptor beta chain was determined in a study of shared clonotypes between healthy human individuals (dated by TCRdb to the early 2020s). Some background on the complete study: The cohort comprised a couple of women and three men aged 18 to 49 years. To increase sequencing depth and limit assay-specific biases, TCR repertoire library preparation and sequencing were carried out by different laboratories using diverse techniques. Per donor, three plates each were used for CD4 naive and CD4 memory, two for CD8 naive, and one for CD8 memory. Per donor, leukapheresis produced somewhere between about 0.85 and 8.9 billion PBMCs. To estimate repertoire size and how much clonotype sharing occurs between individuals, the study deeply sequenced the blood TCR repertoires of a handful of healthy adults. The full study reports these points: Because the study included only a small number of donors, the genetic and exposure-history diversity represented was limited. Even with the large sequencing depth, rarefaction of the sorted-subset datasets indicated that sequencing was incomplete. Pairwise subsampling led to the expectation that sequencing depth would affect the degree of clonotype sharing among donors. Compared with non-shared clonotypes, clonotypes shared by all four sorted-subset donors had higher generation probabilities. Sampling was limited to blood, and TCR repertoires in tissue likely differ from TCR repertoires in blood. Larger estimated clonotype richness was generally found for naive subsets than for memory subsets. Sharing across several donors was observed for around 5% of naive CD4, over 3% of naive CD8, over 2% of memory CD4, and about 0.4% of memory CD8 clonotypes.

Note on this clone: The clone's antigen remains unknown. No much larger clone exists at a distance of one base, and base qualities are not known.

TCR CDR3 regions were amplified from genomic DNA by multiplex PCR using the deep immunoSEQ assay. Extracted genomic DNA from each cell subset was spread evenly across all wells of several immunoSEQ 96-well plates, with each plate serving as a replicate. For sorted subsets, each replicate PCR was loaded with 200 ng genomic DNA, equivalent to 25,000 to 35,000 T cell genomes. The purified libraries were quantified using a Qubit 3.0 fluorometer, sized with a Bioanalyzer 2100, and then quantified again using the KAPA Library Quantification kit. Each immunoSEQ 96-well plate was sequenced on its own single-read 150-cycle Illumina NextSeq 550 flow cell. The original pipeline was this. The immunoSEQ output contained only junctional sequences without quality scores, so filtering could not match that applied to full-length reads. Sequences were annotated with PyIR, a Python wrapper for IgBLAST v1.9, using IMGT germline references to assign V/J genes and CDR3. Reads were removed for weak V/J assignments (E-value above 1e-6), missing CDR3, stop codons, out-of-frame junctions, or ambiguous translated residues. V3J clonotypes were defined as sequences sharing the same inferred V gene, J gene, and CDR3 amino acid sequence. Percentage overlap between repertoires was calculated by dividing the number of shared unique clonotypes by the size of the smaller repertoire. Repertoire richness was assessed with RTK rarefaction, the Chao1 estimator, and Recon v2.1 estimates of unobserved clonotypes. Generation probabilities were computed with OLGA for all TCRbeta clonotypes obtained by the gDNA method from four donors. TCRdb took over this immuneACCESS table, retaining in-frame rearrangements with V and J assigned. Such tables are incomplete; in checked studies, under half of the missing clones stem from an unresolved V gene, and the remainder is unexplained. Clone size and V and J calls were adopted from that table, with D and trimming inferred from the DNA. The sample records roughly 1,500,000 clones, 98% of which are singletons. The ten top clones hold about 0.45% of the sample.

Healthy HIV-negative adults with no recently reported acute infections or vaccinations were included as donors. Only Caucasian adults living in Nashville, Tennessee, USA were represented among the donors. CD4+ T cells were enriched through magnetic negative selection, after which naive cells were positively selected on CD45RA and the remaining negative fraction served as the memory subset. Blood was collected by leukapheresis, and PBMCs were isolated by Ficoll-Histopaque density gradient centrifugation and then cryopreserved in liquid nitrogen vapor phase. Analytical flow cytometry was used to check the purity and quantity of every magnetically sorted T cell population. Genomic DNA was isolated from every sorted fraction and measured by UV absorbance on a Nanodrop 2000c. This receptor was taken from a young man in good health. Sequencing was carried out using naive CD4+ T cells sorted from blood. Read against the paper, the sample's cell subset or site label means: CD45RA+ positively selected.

The CDR3 loop reads CAISEGGFSSMAEQFF. The sequenced DNA: TGTGCCATCAGCGAAGGGGGGTTTAGTTCAATGGCTGAGCAGTTCTTC. The sequence joins TRBV10-3 to TRBJ2-1; the D segment may tentatively be TRBD1 or TRBD2, each giving 6 matched bases. Taken from cysteine to phenylalanine, the CDR3 has 16 residues. The CDR3 DNA has 48 bases and is translated from base 1. V drops 6 bases and J drops 9 bases, leaving 24 bases in between. The germline V gene supplies CDR1 ENHRY and CDR2 SYGVKD.